This entry describes one T cell receptor beta chain. The protocol was immunoSEQ multiplex PCR, while the TCRdb copy is restricted to in-frame clones and leaves out a portion. Of over 40,000 clones in the sample, around nine tenths were seen once. The sample belongs to a study of T cell changes during pregnancy in multiple sclerosis. The germline V gene encodes CDR1 MNHNS and CDR2 SASEGT. The ends were cut back, 10 bases at V and 4 bases at J, with 16 bases in the middle. The CDR3 runs 13 residues. Sample: CD4+ T cells from peripheral blood mononuclear cells, taken in the second trimester of pregnancy. This clonotype was obtained from a female donor with multiple sclerosis, enrolled in a pregnancy study. The rearrangement links TRBV6-1 to TRBJ2-5; tentative D call: TRBD1 (6 bases). CDR3 loop: CAKNRDRLETQYF. In DNA form, the CDR3 reads TGTGCCAAGAACAGGGATCGACTAGAGACCCAGTACTTC.